The next 28 T cell receptor beta chains were all read from a single sample in a study of blood T cell repertoires in COVID-19 (TCRdb year 2020). The library came from the immunoSEQ multiplex PCR assay. TCRdb obtained this table from immuneACCESS and retained in-frame rearrangements with V and J assigned. These tables miss some clones; where compared with another copy, unresolved V genes account for less than half of the shortfall, and the remainder is unexplained. In this sample the table shows 250,000 or so clones, around nine tenths of which occur a single time. Together, the top ten hold less than 0.95% of the sample. Sequencing input: peripheral blood. All receptors come from a woman in her 40s who had recovered from COVID-19.

J is TRBJ2-7 and V is TRBV9, with 8 bases that match TRBD2. The CDR3 consists of 15 residues. V shed 3 bases and J 5 bases; nucleotides not matched to a gene: 10. Germline values: CDR1 SGDLS, CDR2 YYNGEE. The CDR3 DNA is TGTGCCAGCAGCGAGCAAGGGCGGGAGGACCACGAGCAGTACTTC. Translation: CASSEQGREDHEQYF.

The chain carries TRBV29-1 and TRBJ2-7; 10 nucleotides line up with TRBD1. Germline V gene data show CDR1 as SQVTM and CDR2 as ANQGSEA. The CDR3 extends over 12 amino acids. The J segment lost 6 bases and the V segment lost 4 bases, leaving 3 bases of the junction unmatched. The CDR3 coding sequence is TGCAGCGTTGCCGGGACAGGGGCCGAGCAGTACTTC. It translates to CSVAGTGAEQYF.

The chain couples TRBV7-8 to TRBJ2-7, with 7 nucleotides matching TRBD2. Per germline, CDR1 SGHVS and CDR2 FQNEAQ. This CDR3 spans 15 amino acids. The junction had 10 bases not matched to a gene; V was cut back by 5 bases and J by 3 bases. The CDR3 region is CASSPGERGDYEQYF. CDR3 sequence (DNA): TGTGCCAGCAGCCCCGGGGAGCGGGGTGACTACGAGCAGTACTTC.

The rearrangement joins TRBV5-1 to TRBJ2-7; maybe TRBD2 (6 bases). The CDR3 totals 14 residues. Trimming removed 4 bases at V and 5 bases at J, with 16 bases between. The germline CDR1 and CDR2 sequences are SGHRS and YFSETQ. The CDR3 spells CASSDPSRGNEQYF. The CDR3 coding sequence is TGCGCCAGCAGCGACCCTTCCCGGGGGAACGAGCAGTACTTC.

This chain links TRBV7-9 with TRBJ2-1, with 11 bases that match TRBD2. This CDR3 region has 19 residues. The germline V gene encodes CDR1 SEHNR and CDR2 FQNEAQ (reference sequence). Germline trimming cut 1 base from V and 2 bases from J; bases unmatched to any gene: 10. The CDR3: CASSLVEGPGLAAYNEQFF. The CDR3 nucleotides are TGTGCCAGCAGCTTAGTGGAGGGGCCGGGACTAGCGGCCTACAATGAGCAGTTCTTC.

This clone was counted a single time. The J gene is TRBJ1-4, the V gene TRBV5-1; perhaps TRBD1 as D (6 bases). Germline CDR1 and CDR2: SGHRS and YFSETQ. V shed 2 bases and J shed 1 base, with 9 bases lying between them. The length of the CDR3 is 15 residues. CDR3 in amino acids: CASSFSGETNEKLFF. CDR3 DNA sequence: TGCGCCAGCAGCTTCTCAGGGGAAACTAATGAAAAACTGTTTTTT.

In regard to this clone: The identical CDR3 is also encoded by other nucleotide sequences in the sample. This chain connects TRBV28 to TRBJ2-2; 9 bases map to TRBD2. The CDR3 runs to 15 residues. Trimming took 5 bases from V and 1 from J; bases not matched to a gene: 2. Germline CDR1 and CDR2: MDHEN and SYDVKM. This CDR3 is CASSRLAENTGELFF. The CDR3 nucleotides are TGTGCCAGCAGTCGACTAGCGGAGAACACCGGGGAGCTGTTTTTT.

The V gene is TRBV25-1, the J gene TRBJ2-1; TRBD2 agrees at 7 bases. This CDR3 comprises 16 residues. Per germline, CDR1 MGHDK and CDR2 SYGVNS. V gave up 3 bases and J gave up 2 bases; unmatched junction bases: 7. CDR3 in DNA: TGTGCCAGCAGTGACCCCCATCTAGCGGCCTACAATGAGCAGTTCTTC. Protein: CASSDPHLAAYNEQFF.

This CDR3 reads CSVEEAFDSGNTIYF. DNA of the CDR3: TGCAGCGTTGAAGAAGCCTTCGACTCTGGAAACACCATATATTTT. The chain is built from TRBV29-1 and TRBJ1-3; D gene unclear. The CDR3 runs 15 residues. Germline V CDR1 and CDR2: SQVTM, ANQGSEA. V was pared by 0 bases and J by 0 bases, with 9 bases between.

A few counts support this clone. V gene TRBV27 combines with J gene TRBJ2-1; 8 bases are a match to TRBD2. The CDR3 contains 16 residues. CDR1 is MNHEY, CDR2 SMNVEV, per germline (reference sequence). J was trimmed by 6 bases and V by 7 bases; bases with no gene match: 14. CDR3 sequence (DNA): TGTGCCAGCACTAAAGGATCAGCGGGAGACGGCAATGAGCAGTTCTTC. Protein product: CASTKGSAGDGNEQFF.

This clone was seen more than once but under ten times. This chain joins TRBV10-1 and TRBJ2-7; D unresolved. The germline V and J ends were trimmed by 4 bases and 7 bases, with 17 bases remaining between them. From germline, CDR1 is WNHNN and CDR2 SYGVQD (reference sequence). This CDR3 comprises 14 residues. In DNA, the CDR3 is TGCGCCAGCAGTGGTGGCAGCTCAGGAAGGGAGCAGTACTTC. The encoded protein is CASSGGSSGREQYF.

The gene calls are TRBV9 and TRBJ2-2, with 11 positions matching TRBD2. The CDR3 consists of 15 residues. In germline, CDR1 is SGDLS, CDR2 YYNGEE. V trimming: 4 bases; J trimming: 4 bases; junction bases outside the gene matches: 3. The CDR3 loop is CASSPGLAVTGELFF. CDR3 coding DNA: TGTGCCAGCAGCCCGGGACTAGCGGTCACCGGGGAGCTGTTTTTT.

The genes are TRBV19 and TRBJ2-7; 7 nucleotides align to TRBD2. The germline V gene encodes CDR1 LNHDA and CDR2 SQIVND (reference sequence). CDR3 size: 13 residues. After removal of 4 bases from V and 7 bases from J, the junction contained 7 bases not matched to a gene. DNA of the CDR3: TGTGCCAGTAGTAAGTCAGCGGGATTAGAGCAGTACTTC. This gives the protein CASSKSAGLEQYF. The whole variable domain, remainder taken from reference TRBV19 and TRBJ2-7, is DGGITQSPKYLFRKEGQNVTLSCEQNLNHDAMYWYRQDPGQGLRLIYYSQIVNDFQKGDIAEGYSVSREKKESFPLTVTSAQKNPTAFYLCASSKSAGLEQYFGPGTRLTVT.

The CDR3, as DNA: TGTGCCAGCAGCGCCCGAGCCGGGACAGGGAACACCGGGGAGCTGTTTTTT. It codes for CASSARAGTGNTGELFF. This chain links TRBV7-6 with TRBJ2-2, with TRBD1 matching 8 bases. After removal of 5 bases from V and 1 base from J, the junction contained 9 bases not matched to a gene. This CDR3 contains 17 residues. Germline CDR1 and CDR2: SGHVS and FNYEAQ. The complete variable domain, with remaining parts taken from reference TRBV7-6 and TRBJ2-2, reads GAGVSQSPRYKVTKRGQDVALRCDPISGHVSLYWYRQALGQGPEFLTYFNYEAQQDKSGLPNDRFSAERPEGSISTLTIQRTEQRDSAMYRCASSARAGTGNTGELFFGEGSRLTVL.

The count of this clone is one. The rearrangement uses TRBV7-9 and TRBJ2-5; D is possibly TRBD2 (6 bases). With 6 bases removed from V and 2 bases from J, the gap between germline ends came to 16 bases. Germline CDR1 and CDR2: SEHNR and FQNEAQ (reference sequence). The CDR3 is 15 amino acids. This chain's CDR3 is CASSPASAEQETQYF. The CDR3 coding sequence is TGTGCCAGCAGTCCGGCTAGCGCTGAGCAAGAGACCCAGTACTTC.

The J gene is TRBJ1-1, the V gene TRBV30, with a tentative D call TRBD1 (5 bases). V shed 0 bases and J shed 4 bases, with 15 bases lying between them. Germline assignment: CDR1 GTSNPN and CDR2 SVGIG (reference sequence). The CDR3 is made up of 15 amino acids. Here the CDR3 reads CAWSVRGQLSTEAFF. CDR3 in DNA: TGTGCCTGGAGTGTACGAGGACAATTAAGCACTGAAGCTTTCTTT.

The chain joins TRBV10-3 to TRBJ1-1; 8 positions agree with TRBD1. Per germline, CDR1 ENHRY and CDR2 SYGVKD. Germline trimming cut 0 bases from V and 5 bases from J; bases unmatched to any gene: 2. The CDR3 contains 14 residues. CDR3 sequence reads: CAISESTGDTEAFF. The CDR3 region has the DNA TGTGCCATCAGTGAGTCGACAGGGGATACTGAAGCTTTCTTT.

The chain joins TRBV27 to TRBJ2-1; weak D call: TRBD2 (6 bases). CDR3 length equals 14 residues. The germline CDR1 and CDR2 sequences are MNHEY and SMNVEV (reference sequence). V lost 5 bases and J 3 bases, leaving 11 bases between the germline ends. CDR3 residues: CASSTTGDYNEQFF. The CDR3 bases are TGTGCCAGCAGTACCACGGGGGACTACAATGAGCAGTTCTTC.

The J gene is TRBJ2-6, the V gene TRBV6-5; D is unclear. The CDR3 length is 14 residues. V was clipped by 4 bases and J by 3 bases, with 7 bases between them. CDR1 and CDR2 (germline): MNHEY, SVGAGI. In DNA form, the CDR3 reads TGTGCCAGCAGTTCCGGGTTTGGGGCCAACGTCCTGACTTTC. Translating it yields CASSSGFGANVLTF.

The rearrangement uses TRBV19 and TRBJ2-3; 7 positions match TRBD2. CDR1 LNHDA and CDR2 SQIVND come from the germline V gene (reference sequence). The CDR3 has 17 amino acids. With V trimmed by 3 bases and J by 4 bases, 13 bases remained unmatched. The CDR3 nucleotides read TGTGCCAGTAGTATCCTTCCTGCTGGCGGGAGTCCAGATACGCAGTATTTT. Protein: CASSILPAGGSPDTQYF. The full variable domain, rest sourced from reference TRBV19 and TRBJ2-3, is DGGITQSPKYLFRKEGQNVTLSCEQNLNHDAMYWYRQDPGQGLRLIYYSQIVNDFQKGDIAEGYSVSREKKESFPLTVTSAQKNPTAFYLCASSILPAGGSPDTQYFGPGTRLTVL.

The CDR3 bases are TGTGCCAGCAGCCGGGACAGGACTAATCAGCCCCAGCATTTT. Translated, it gives CASSRDRTNQPQHF. This sequence joins TRBV7-2 and TRBJ1-5, with TRBD1 matching over 8 bases. Germline V gene lookup returns CDR1 SGHTA and CDR2 FQGNSA. Trimming removed 5 bases from V and 4 bases from J; junction bases left unmatched: 4. This CDR3 has 14 amino acids.

The rearrangement links TRBV5-1 to TRBJ2-1, with 10 bases lining up with TRBD1. The germline CDR1 and CDR2 sequences are SGHRS and YFSETQ. The CDR3 totals 16 residues. Unmatched junction bases numbered 7, after V lost 0 bases and J lost 7 bases. CDR3 sequence reads: CASSLGPWTGGNEQFF. The DNA for the CDR3 is TGCGCCAGCAGCTTGGGCCCCTGGACAGGGGGTAATGAGCAGTTCTTC.

The chain is built from TRBV5-4 and TRBJ1-1; 7 bases are shared with TRBD1. The CDR3 spans 13 residues. Trimming removed 7 bases from V and 1 base from J; junction bases left unmatched: 4. Looked up from germline, CDR1 is SGHNT and CDR2 is YYREEE (reference sequence). The chain's CDR3 is CASGWTGNTEAFF. The CDR3 bases are TGTGCCAGCGGGTGGACAGGGAACACTGAAGCTTTCTTT. Drawing the rest from reference TRBV5-4 and TRBJ1-1, the complete variable domain is ETGVTQSPTHLIKTRGQQVTLRCSSQSGHNTVSWYQQALGQGPQFIFQYYREEENGRGNFPPRFSGLQFPNYSSELNVNALELDDSALYLCASGWTGNTEAFFGQGTRLTVV.

CDR3 protein: CAWTGQNNEQFF. The CDR3 region has the DNA TGTGCCTGGACAGGGCAAAACAATGAGCAGTTCTTC. The V and J genes are TRBV30 and TRBJ2-1, with a tentative D call TRBD1 (5 bases). V was cut by 4 bases and J by 5 bases, with 9 bases left in between. Germline CDR1 GTSNPN, CDR2 SVGIG (reference sequence). The CDR3 loop spans 12 amino acids.

In DNA, the CDR3 is TGTGCCAGCAGTTTACAGGCGAATCCCTACGAGCAGTACTTC. It is translated as CASSLQANPYEQYF. The chain joins TRBV28 to TRBJ2-7; no clear D. CDR3 length: 14 amino acids. Germline-derived CDR1 and CDR2 are MDHEN and SYDVKM. Trimming pared 2 bases from V and 2 bases from J, leaving 10 bases between. Filled out from reference TRBV28 and TRBJ2-7, the complete variable domain reads DVKVTQSSRYLVKRTGEKVFLECVQDMDHENMFWYRQDPGLGLRLIYFSYDVKMKEKGDIPEGYSVSREKKERFSLILESASTNQTSMYLCASSLQANPYEQYFGPGTRLTVT.

The chain combines TRBV3-1 (or the pseudogene TRBV3-2) with TRBJ2-1, with 10 bases aligning to TRBD2. V shed 4 bases, J shed 2 bases, and the junction held 2 bases outside the gene matches. The CDR3 has 15 residues. Germline CDR1 reads LGHDT; CDR2 reads YNNKEL (reference sequence). The CDR3 DNA sequence: TGTGCCAGCAGCCCTAGCGGGAGTCCCTACAATGAGCAGTTCTTC. It yields the protein CASSPSGSPYNEQFF.

The CDR3 here is CASSWDRGLYEQYF. The DNA of the CDR3 is TGCGCCAGCAGTTGGGACAGGGGGCTGTACGAGCAGTACTTC. The chain links TRBV5-1 to TRBJ2-7; 12 bases are shared with TRBD1. The germline V gene has CDR1 SGHRS and CDR2 YFSETQ. Trimming took 5 bases from V and 4 from J; bases not matched to a gene: 4. CDR3 length equals 14 residues. The variable domain in full, completed from reference TRBV5-1 and TRBJ2-7, reads KAGVTQTPRYLIKTRGQQVTLSCSPISGHRSVSWYQQTPGQGLQFLFEYFSETQRNKGNFPGRFSGRQFSNSRSEMNVSTLELGDSALYLCASSWDRGLYEQYFGPGTRLTVT.

This rearrangement joins TRBV6-2 or TRBV6-3 to TRBJ2-2; D possibly corresponds to TRBD1 (6 bases). The CDR3 totals 16 residues. The V end lost 6 bases, the J end lost 1 base, and 15 bases lay between the germline ends. In germline, CDR1 is MNHEY, CDR2 SVGEGT. CDR3 amino acids: CASSPLLTGNTGELFF. CDR3 in DNA: TGTGCCAGCAGCCCTTTATTGACAGGGAACACCGGGGAGCTGTTTTTT.